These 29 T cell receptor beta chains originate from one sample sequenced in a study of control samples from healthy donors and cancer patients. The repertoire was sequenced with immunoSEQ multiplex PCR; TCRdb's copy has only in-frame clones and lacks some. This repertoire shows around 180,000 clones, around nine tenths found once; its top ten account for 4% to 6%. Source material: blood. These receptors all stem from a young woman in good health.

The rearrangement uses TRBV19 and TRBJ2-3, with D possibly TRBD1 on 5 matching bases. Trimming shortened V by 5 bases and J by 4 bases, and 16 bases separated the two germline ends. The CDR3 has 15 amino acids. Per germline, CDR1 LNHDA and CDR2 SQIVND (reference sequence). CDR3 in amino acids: CASSLRQLRADTQYF. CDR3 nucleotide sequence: TGTGCCAGTAGTCTAAGACAGTTACGCGCAGATACGCAGTATTTT.

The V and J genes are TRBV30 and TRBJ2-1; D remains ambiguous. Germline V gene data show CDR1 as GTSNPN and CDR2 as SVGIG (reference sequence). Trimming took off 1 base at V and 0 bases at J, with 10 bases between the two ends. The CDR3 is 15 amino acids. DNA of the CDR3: TGTGCCTGGAGTGCAAGGGCGAGCTCCTACAATGAGCAGTTCTTC. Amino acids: CAWSARASSYNEQFF.

The DNA for the CDR3 is TGTGCCAGCAGTGACGGTTTTTACGAGCAGTACGTC. Its protein is CASSDGFYEQYV. The rearrangement uses TRBV6-1 and TRBJ2-7; D is undetermined. Deletions cut 3 bases from V and 4 bases from J, with 7 bases between. Germline assignment: CDR1 MNHNS and CDR2 SASEGT. CDR3 size: 12 residues.

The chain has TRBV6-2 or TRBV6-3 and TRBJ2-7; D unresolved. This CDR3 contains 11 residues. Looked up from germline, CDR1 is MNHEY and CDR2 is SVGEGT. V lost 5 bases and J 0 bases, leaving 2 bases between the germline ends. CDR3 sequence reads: CASSASYEQYF. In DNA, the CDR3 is TGTGCCAGCAGTGCCTCCTACGAGCAGTACTTC.

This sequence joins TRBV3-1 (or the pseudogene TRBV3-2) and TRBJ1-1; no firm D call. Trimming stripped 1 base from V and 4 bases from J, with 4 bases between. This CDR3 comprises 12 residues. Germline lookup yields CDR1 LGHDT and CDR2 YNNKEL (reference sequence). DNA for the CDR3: TGTGCCAGCAGCCAAGCCCGCACTGAAGCTTTCTTT. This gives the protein CASSQARTEAFF.

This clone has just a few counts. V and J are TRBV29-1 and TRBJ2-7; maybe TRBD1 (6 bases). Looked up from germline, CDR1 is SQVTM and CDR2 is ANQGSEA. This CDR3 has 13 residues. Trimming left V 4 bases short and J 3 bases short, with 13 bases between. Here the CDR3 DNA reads TGCAGCGTTGCGGCAGGGGTCATCTACGAGCAGTACTTC. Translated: CSVAAGVIYEQYF.

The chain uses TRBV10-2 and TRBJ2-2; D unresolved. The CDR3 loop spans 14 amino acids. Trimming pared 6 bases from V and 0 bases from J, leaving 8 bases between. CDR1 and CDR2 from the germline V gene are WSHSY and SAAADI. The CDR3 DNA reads TGCGCCAGCAGCGACCAATCGAACACCGGGGAGCTGTTTTTT. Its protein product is CASSDQSNTGELFF.

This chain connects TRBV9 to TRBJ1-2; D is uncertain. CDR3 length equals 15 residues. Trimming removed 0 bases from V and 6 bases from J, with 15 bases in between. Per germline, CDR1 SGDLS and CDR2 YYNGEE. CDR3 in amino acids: CASSVGPASPNGYTF. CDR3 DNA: TGTGCCAGCAGCGTAGGGCCAGCGTCGCCGAATGGCTACACCTTC.

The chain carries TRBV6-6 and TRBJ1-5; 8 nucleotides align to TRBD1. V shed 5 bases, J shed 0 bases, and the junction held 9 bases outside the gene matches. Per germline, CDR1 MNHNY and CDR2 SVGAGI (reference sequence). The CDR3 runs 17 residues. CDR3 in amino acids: CASSPRQGSISNQPQHF. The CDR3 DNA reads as TGTGCCAGCAGTCCGCGACAGGGGAGTATTAGCAATCAGCCCCAGCATTTT.

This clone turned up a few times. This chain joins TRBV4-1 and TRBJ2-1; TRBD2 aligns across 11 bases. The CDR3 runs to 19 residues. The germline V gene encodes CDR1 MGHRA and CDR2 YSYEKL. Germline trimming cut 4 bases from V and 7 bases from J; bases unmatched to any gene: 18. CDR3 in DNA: TGCGCCAGCAGCCTCAAGGAATTGGTAGCGGGAGGGCCGGTTAATGAGCAGTTCTTC. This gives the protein CASSLKELVAGGPVNEQFF.

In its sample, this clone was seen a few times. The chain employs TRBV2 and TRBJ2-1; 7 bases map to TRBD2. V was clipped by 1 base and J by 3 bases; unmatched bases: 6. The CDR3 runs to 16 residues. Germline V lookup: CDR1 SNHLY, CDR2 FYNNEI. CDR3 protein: CASSEVRLAVYNEQFF. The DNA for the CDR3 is TGTGCCAGCAGTGAAGTCCGCCTAGCGGTCTACAATGAGCAGTTCTTC. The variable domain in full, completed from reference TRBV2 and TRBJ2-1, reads EPEVTQTPSHQVTQMGQEVILRCVPISNHLYFYWYRQILGQKVEFLVSFYNNEISEKSEIFDDQFSVERPDGSNFTLKIRSTKLEDSAMYFCASSEVRLAVYNEQFFGPGTRLTVL.

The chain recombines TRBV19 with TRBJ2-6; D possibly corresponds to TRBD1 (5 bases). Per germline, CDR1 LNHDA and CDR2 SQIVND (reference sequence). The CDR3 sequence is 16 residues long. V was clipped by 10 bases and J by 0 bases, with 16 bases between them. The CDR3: CATNQGLSSGANVLTF. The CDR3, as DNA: TGTGCCACCAACCAGGGCCTCAGCTCTGGGGCCAACGTCCTGACTTTC.

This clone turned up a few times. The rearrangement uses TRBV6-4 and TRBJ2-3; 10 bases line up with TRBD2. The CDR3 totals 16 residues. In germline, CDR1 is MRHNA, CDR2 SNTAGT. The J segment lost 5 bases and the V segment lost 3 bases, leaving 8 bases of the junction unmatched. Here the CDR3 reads CASSEEVASGRDTQYF. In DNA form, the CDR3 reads TGTGCCAGCAGTGAGGAGGTGGCTAGCGGGAGAGATACGCAGTATTTT.

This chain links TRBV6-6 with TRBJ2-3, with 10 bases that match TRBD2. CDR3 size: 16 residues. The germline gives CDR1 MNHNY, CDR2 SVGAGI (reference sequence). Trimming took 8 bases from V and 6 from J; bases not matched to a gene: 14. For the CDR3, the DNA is TGTGCCAGCGGCTATTATAGCGGGAGGTTGAGGGATACGCAGTATTTT. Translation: CASGYYSGRLRDTQYF.

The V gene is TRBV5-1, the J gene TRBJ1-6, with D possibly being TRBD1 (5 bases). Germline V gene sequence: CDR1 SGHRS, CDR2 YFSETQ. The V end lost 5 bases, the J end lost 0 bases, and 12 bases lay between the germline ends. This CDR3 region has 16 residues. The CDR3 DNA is TGCGCCAGCAGGGAAGGGGACCGCTCCTATAATTCACCCCTCCACTTT. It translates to CASREGDRSYNSPLHF.

The CDR3, as DNA: TGTGCCAGTAGTATTCTTGGACAGACGAGCAATCAGCCCCAGCATTTT. Translated, it gives CASSILGQTSNQPQHF. The chain joins TRBV19 to TRBJ1-5; the D gene is possibly TRBD1 (6 bases). V lost 3 bases to trimming and J lost 1 base, with 13 bases between them. The germline V gene has CDR1 LNHDA and CDR2 SQIVND (reference sequence). This CDR3 has 16 residues.

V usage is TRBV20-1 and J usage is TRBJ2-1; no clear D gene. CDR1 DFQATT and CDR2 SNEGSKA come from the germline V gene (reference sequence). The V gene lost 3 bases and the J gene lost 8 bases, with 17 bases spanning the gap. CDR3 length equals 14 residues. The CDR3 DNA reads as TGCAGTGCTAGTAATCTCAGGCCCCAGGATGAGCAGTTCTTC. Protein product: CSASNLRPQDEQFF.

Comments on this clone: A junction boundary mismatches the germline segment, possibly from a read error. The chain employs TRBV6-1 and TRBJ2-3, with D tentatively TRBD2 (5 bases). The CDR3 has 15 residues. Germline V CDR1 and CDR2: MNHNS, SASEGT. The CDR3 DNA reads TGTGCCAGCAGCGAAGGCATTAGCGCGGTGGTTACGCAGTATTTT. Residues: CASSEGISAVVTQYF.

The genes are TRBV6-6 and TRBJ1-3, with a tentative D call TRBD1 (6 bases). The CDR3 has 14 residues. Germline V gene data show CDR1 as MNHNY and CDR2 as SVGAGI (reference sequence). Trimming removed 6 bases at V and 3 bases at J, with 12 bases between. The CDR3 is CASRRQADGNTIYF. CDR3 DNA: TGTGCCAGCAGGAGACAGGCAGATGGAAACACCATATATTTT.

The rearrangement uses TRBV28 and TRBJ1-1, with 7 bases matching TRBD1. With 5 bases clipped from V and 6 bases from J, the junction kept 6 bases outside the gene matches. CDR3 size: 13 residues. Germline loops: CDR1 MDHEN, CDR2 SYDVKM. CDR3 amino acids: CASSDRAYSEAFF. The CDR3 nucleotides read TGTGCCAGCAGTGACAGGGCCTATTCTGAAGCTTTCTTT.

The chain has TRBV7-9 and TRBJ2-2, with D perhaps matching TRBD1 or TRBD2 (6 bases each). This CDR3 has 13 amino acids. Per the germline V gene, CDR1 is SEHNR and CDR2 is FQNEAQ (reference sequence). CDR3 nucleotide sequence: TGTGTTCCAGGGGAGGCGAACACCGGGGAGCTGTTTTTT. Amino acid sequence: CVPGEANTGELFF. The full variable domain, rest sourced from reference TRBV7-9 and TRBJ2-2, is DTGVSQNPRHKITKRGQNVTFRCDPISEHNRLYWYRQTLGQGPEFLTYFQNEAQLEKSRLLSDRFSAERPKGSFSTLEIQRTEQGDSAMYLCVPGEANTGELFFGEGSRLTVL.

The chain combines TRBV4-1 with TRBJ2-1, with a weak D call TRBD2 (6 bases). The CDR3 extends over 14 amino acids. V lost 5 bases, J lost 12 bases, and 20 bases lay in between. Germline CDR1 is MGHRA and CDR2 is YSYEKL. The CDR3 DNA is TGCGCCAGCAGCTCCGGACTGGGTTTGGGGGGGCAGTTCTTC. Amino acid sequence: CASSSGLGLGGQFF.

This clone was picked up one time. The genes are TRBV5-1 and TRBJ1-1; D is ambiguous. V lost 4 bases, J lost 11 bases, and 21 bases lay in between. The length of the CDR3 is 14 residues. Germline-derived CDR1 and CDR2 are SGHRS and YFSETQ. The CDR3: CASSGTTWEGYAFF. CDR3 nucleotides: TGCGCCAGCAGCGGAACTACATGGGAGGGTTACGCTTTCTTT.

The DNA for the CDR3 is TGTGCCAGCAGTGAATACGGGGAAACCAAGGAGCAGTACTTC. This encodes CASSEYGETKEQYF. The chain combines TRBV25-1 with TRBJ2-7; perhaps TRBD2 as D (5 bases). Germline CDR1 and CDR2: MGHDK and SYGVNS. The V and J ends lost 0 bases and 7 bases respectively, with 13 bases between them. There are 14 residues in the CDR3.

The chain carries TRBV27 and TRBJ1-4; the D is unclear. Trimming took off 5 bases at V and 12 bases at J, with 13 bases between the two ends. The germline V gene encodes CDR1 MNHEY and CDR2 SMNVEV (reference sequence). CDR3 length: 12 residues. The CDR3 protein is CASSTGPAELFF. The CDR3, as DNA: TGTGCCAGCAGTACCGGACCGGCCGAACTGTTTTTT.

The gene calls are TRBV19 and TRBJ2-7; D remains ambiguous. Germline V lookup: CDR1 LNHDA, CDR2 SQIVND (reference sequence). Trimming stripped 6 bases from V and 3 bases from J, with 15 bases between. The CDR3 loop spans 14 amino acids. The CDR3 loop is CASRRRTDYYEQYF. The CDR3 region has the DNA TGTGCCAGTAGGAGAAGGACGGATTACTACGAGCAGTACTTC.

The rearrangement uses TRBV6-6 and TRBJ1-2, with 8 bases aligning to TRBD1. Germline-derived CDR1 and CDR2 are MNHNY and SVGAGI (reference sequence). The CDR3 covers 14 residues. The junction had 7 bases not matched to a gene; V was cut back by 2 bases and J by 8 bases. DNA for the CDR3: TGTGCCAGCAGTTACGGGCAGGGGGCAGGCGGCTACACCTTC. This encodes CASSYGQGAGGYTF.

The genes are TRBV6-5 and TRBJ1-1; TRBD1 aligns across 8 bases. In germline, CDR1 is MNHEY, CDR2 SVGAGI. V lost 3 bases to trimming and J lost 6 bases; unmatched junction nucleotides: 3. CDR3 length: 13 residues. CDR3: CASSYMDRAEAFF. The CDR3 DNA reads TGTGCCAGCAGTTATATGGACAGGGCTGAAGCTTTCTTT.

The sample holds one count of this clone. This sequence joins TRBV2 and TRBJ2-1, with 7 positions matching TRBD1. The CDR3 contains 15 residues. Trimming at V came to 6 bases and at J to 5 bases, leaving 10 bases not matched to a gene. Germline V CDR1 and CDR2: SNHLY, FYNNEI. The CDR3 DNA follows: TGTGCCAGCAGCTTGACAGGGAAGGTCGACAATGAGCAGTTCTTC. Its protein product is CASSLTGKVDNEQFF.